This T cell receptor beta chain was captured by sequencing in a study of cytomegalovirus exposure and HLA in healthy donors. Study at large: Within the Caucasian-associated ancestry cluster were around 80% of the approximately 370 genotyped donors.

The PCR ran on 60 Vbeta and 13 Jbeta primers. This table comes from immunoSEQ multiplex PCR, and its TCRdb copy is limited to in-frame clones, with some not included. The data hold 80,000 or so clones, with approximately 74% observed a single time. The source is a man between 25 and 39 years old in good health and CMV-seropositive. The sample consisted of PBMCs.

The CDR3 DNA reads as TGTGCCAGCAGCTTGGCCCTGGGGAGCGGGGGAAACACCGGGGAGCTGTTTTTT. Amino acids: CASSLALGSGGNTGELFF. J is TRBJ2-2 and V is TRBV5-4; 8 bases are shared with TRBD2. The CDR3 totals 18 residues. Germline V gene data show CDR1 as SGHNT and CDR2 as YYREEE (reference sequence). J gave up 2 bases and V 0 bases, and 9 bases lay outside the gene matches.